A selection of T cell receptor beta chains follows, all from one sample in a study of T cell repertoires in cytomegalovirus infection. TCRdb reprocessed the reads via MiXCR and lists one record per CDR3 protein. The top ten clones hold over 13% of a sample with hundreds of thousands of distinct CDR3 sequences, around 29% of them seen once. Their antigens remain unidentified. The sequencing here drew on cultured CD8+ T cells from PBMCs, taken from culture after CMV antigen stimulation. These receptor sequences come from a human donor in good health (CMV status not recorded). Some clones in this sample may be carry-over from other donors' samples. Both conserved end residues are part of each CDR3. D genes are given only for firm matches. Size values are once, few and many counts, or a class for expanded clones, and some rows have none.

size: few
V: TRBV28
D: TRBD1
J: TRBJ2-5
CDR3: CASSRHPWTGFQETQYF
DNA: TGTGCCAGCAGTCGACATCCATGGACAGGGTTCCAAGAGACCCAGTACTTC

size: many
V: TRBV5-1
D: .
J: TRBJ1-1
CDR3: CASRVGRDTEAFF
DNA: TGCGCCAGCAGAGTGGGCAGGGACACTGAAGCTTTCTTT

size: few
V: TRBV20-1
D: .
J: TRBJ1-2
CDR3: CSAFFEGVGYTF
DNA: TGCAGTGCTTTCTTCGAGGGCGTGGGCTACACCTTC

size: .
V: TRBV5-6
D: .
J: TRBJ1-2
CDR3: CASSLGLPKGYTF
DNA: TGTGCCAGCAGCCTGGGACTGCCTAAGGGCTACACCTTC

size: few
V: TRBV6-5
D: TRBD1
J: TRBJ1-2
CDR3: CASSPGRGNGYTF
DNA: TGTGCCAGCAGTCCCGGCAGGGGGAATGGCTACACCTTC

size: .
V: TRBV4-3
D: TRBD1
J: TRBJ2-2
CDR3: CASSQETGGPLGELFF
DNA: TGCGCCAGCAGCCAGGAGACAGGGGGTCCTCTCGGGGAGCTGTTTTTT

size: few
V: TRBV27
D: .
J: TRBJ2-1
CDR3: CASRRHRDGSYNEQFF
DNA: TGTGCCAGCAGGAGGCACAGGGACGGCTCCTACAATGAGCAGTTCTTC

size: .
V: TRBV20-1
D: TRBD2
J: TRBJ2-7
CDR3: CSASLGLAGGLYEYEQYF
DNA: TGCAGTGCTTCCCTCGGACTAGCGGGGGGTCTATACGAATACGAGCAGTACTTC

size: .
V: TRBV29-1
D: .
J: TRBJ2-1
CDR3: CSANYRDDEQFF
DNA: TGCAGCGCAAATTACAGGGACGATGAGCAGTTCTTC

size: few
V: TRBV14
D: .
J: TRBJ1-6
CDR3: CASGGPSGSPLHF
DNA: TGTGCCAGCGGGGGGCCTTCCGGGTCACCCCTCCACTTT

size: .
V: TRBV6-4
D: .
J: TRBJ1-1
CDR3: CASSDGGRAFF
DNA: TGTGCCAGCAGTGACGGGGGGCGAGCTTTCTTT

size: many
V: TRBV7-9
D: TRBD1
J: TRBJ1-1
CDR3: CASTRGRTGNTEAFF
DNA: TGTGCCAGCACAAGGGGCCGGACAGGGAACACTGAAGCTTTCTTT

size: many
V: TRBV10-3
D: .
J: TRBJ1-1
CDR3: CAISESELYTEAFF
DNA: TGTGCCATCAGTGAGTCAGAACTGTACACTGAAGCTTTCTTT

size: .
V: TRBV10-3
D: TRBD1
J: TRBJ2-1
CDR3: CAITAGTGLNNEQFF
DNA: TGTGCCATCACCGCCGGGACAGGGCTTAACAATGAGCAGTTCTTC

size: many
V: TRBV27
D: .
J: TRBJ1-5
CDR3: CASSHDKGTGISNQPQHF
DNA: TGTGCCAGCAGTCACGACAAGGGGACGGGGATAAGCAATCAGCCCCAGCATTTT

size: .
V: TRBV19
D: TRBD1
J: TRBJ1-3
CDR3: CATRQGVSSGNTIYF
DNA: TGTGCCACTCGACAGGGGGTCTCCTCTGGAAACACCATATATTTT

size: .
V: TRBV7-6
D: TRBD1
J: TRBJ2-3
CDR3: CSGSSHPRDRSTDTQYF
DNA: TGTTCCGGCAGTTCACACCCCCGGGACAGAAGCACAGATACGCAGTATTTT

size: many
V: TRBV7-4
D: TRBD1
J: TRBJ2-5
CDR3: CASTPILGPPGQQETQYF
DNA: TGTGCCAGCACCCCGATATTAGGGCCTCCGGGACAGCAAGAGACCCAGTACTTC

size: few
V: TRBV7-9
D: TRBD1
J: TRBJ1-4
CDR3: CASWSGQGGKLFF
DNA: TGTGCCAGCTGGTCGGGACAGGGCGGAAAACTGTTTTTT

size: .
V: TRBV4-2
D: .
J: TRBJ2-5
CDR3: CASSQDWGSQETQYF
DNA: TGTGCCAGCAGCCAAGATTGGGGTTCCCAAGAGACCCAGTACTTC

size: .
V: TRBV29-1
D: .
J: TRBJ1-2
CDR3: CSVEPPDGDGYTF
DNA: TGCAGCGTTGAACCTCCTGATGGTGATGGCTACACCTTC

size: many
V: TRBV7-6
D: .
J: TRBJ1-1
CDR3: CASSLKRGGLNTEAFF
DNA: TGTGCCAGCAGCTTAAAACGGGGGGGCTTGAACACTGAAGCTTTCTTT

size: .
V: TRBV6-8
D: .
J: TRBJ2-7
CDR3: CASSPREGVDEQYF
DNA: TGTGCCAGCAGCCCACGTGAGGGTGTCGACGAGCAGTACTTC

size: few
V: TRBV23-1
D: .
J: TRBJ1-1
CDR3: CASSLRGVRIMNTEAFF
DNA: TGCGCCAGCAGTCTGAGGGGGGTGAGGATCATGAACACTGAAGCTTTCTTT

size: .
V: TRBV20-1
D: TRBD1
J: TRBJ1-5
CDR3: CSASRGRGDQPQHF
DNA: TGCAGTGCTAGTCGGGGCAGGGGGGATCAGCCCCAGCATTTT

size: few
V: TRBV7-9
D: .
J: TRBJ2-1
CDR3: CASSLGRSAYNEQFF
DNA: TGTGCCAGCAGCTTAGGGCGGAGTGCGTACAATGAGCAGTTCTTC

size: .
V: TRBV6-5
D: .
J: TRBJ2-7
CDR3: CASSYSVGTYEQYF
DNA: TGTGCCAGCAGTTACTCGGTCGGAACCTACGAGCAGTACTTC

size: few
V: TRBV4-1
D: .
J: TRBJ1-5
CDR3: CASSQGLYSNQPQHF
DNA: TGCGCCAGCAGCCAGGGACTCTATAGCAATCAGCCCCAGCATTTT

size: .
V: TRBV7-6
D: TRBD1
J: TRBJ1-1
CDR3: CASSYGQGMTEAFF
DNA: TGTGCCAGCAGCTATGGACAGGGAATGACTGAAGCTTTCTTT

size: few
V: TRBV27
D: .
J: TRBJ2-5
CDR3: CASRAGGTQYF
DNA: TGTGCCAGCAGGGCGGGCGGGACCCAGTACTTC

size: .
V: TRBV7-6
D: TRBD2
J: TRBJ2-7
CDR3: CASSFIAGGGEQYF
DNA: TGTGCCAGCAGCTTTATAGCGGGGGGAGGCGAGCAGTACTTC

size: few
V: TRBV6-5
D: .
J: TRBJ2-7
CDR3: CASSYSGGLSYEQYF
DNA: TGTGCCAGCAGTTACTCGGGGGGGCTCTCCTACGAGCAGTACTTC

size: many
V: TRBV7-8
D: TRBD2
J: TRBJ2-5
CDR3: CASSFQTSYQETQYF
DNA: TGTGCCAGCAGCTTCCAGACTAGCTACCAAGAGACCCAGTACTTC

size: .
V: TRBV2
D: .
J: TRBJ2-5
CDR3: CASTLRASQTQYF
DNA: TGTGCCAGCACCCTTCGGGCTTCCCAGACCCAGTACTTC

size: few
V: TRBV4-1
D: TRBD2
J: TRBJ2-1
CDR3: CASSQDHRGGPYNEQFF
DNA: TGCGCCAGCAGCCAAGATCATCGGGGGGGCCCTTACAATGAGCAGTTCTTC

size: .
V: TRBV27
D: TRBD1
J: TRBJ2-7
CDR3: CASSFWQGAYEQYF
DNA: TGTGCCAGCAGTTTTTGGCAGGGGGCCTACGAGCAGTACTTC

size: many
V: TRBV7-9
D: .
J: TRBJ1-1
CDR3: CASSLVQGWTEAFF
DNA: TGTGCCAGCAGCTTAGTGCAGGGCTGGACTGAAGCTTTCTTT

size: once
V: TRBV10-3
D: .
J: TRBJ2-2
CDR3: CAILIGTGELFF
DNA: TGTGCCATCTTGATCGGCACCGGGGAGCTGTTTTTT

size: .
V: TRBV12-3/TRBV12-4
D: .
J: TRBJ1-3
CDR3: CASIGGDTIYF
DNA: TGTGCCAGCATCGGGGGAGACACCATATATTTT

size: .
V: TRBV6-2/TRBV6-3
D: TRBD2
J: TRBJ2-1
CDR3: CASSLAGINEQFF
DNA: TGTGCCAGCAGCCTAGCGGGGATCAATGAGCAGTTCTTC

size: few
V: TRBV6-5
D: TRBD1
J: TRBJ1-3
CDR3: CASSYHRGQNSGNTIYF
DNA: TGTGCCAGCAGTTACCACAGGGGACAGAACTCTGGAAACACCATATATTTT

size: .
V: TRBV5-4
D: TRBD1
J: TRBJ2-7
CDR3: CASSLGTGGRSSYEQYF
DNA: TGTGCCAGCAGCTTGGGGACAGGGGGCCGGAGCTCCTACGAGCAGTACTTC